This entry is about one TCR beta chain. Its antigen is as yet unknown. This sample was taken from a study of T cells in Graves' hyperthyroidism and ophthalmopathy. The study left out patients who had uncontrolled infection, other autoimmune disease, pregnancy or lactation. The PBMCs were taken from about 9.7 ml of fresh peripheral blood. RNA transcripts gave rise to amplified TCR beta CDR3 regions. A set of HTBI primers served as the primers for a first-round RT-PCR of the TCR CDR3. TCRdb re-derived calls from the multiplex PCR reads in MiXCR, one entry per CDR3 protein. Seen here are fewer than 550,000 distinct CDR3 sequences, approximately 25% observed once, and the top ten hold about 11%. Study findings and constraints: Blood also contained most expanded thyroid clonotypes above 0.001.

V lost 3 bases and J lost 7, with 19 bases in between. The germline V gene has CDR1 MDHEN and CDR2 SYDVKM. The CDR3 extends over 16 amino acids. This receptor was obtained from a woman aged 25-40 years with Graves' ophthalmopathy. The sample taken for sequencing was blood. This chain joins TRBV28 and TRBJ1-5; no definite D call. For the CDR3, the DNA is TGTGCCAGCAGTTTCGGCGAACACGCCATAAACCAGCCCCAGCATTTT. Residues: CASSFGEHAINQPQHF.